These T cell receptor beta chains were read from a single sample in a study of control samples from healthy donors and cancer patients. Libraries were prepared by immunoSEQ multiplex PCR; TCRdb keeps only in-frame clonotypes and omits some of them. The sample shows 10,000 to 15,000 clones, approximately 93% of them seen only once. Material: PBMCs. These receptors came from a man older than 75 with lung cancer. The CDR3 runs from the conserved cysteine through the conserved F or W. The D gene is left open where the match is weak. Clone size appears in some rows only: once, few, many, or a class for an expanded clone.

j_gene | d_gene | abundance | v_gene | CDR3nt | CDR3aa
TRBJ1-6 | NA | NA | TRBV2 | TGTGCCAGCACACAGATTGATAATTCACCCCTCCACTTT | CASTQIDNSPLHF
TRBJ1-1 | TRBD1 | NA | TRBV18 | TGTGCCAGCTCCCCGGACAGGGGCTACGCTGAAGCTTTCTTT | CASSPDRGYAEAFF
TRBJ2-1 | NA | NA | TRBV5-5 | TGTGCCAGCAGCTTGGATTGGTCAGTTTTCTACAATGAGCAGTTCTTC | CASSLDWSVFYNEQFF
TRBJ1-2 | TRBD1 | NA | TRBV6-5 | TGTGCCAGCATGACAGGGGTCTATGGCTACACCTTC | CASMTGVYGYTF
TRBJ2-1 | TRBD2 | NA | TRBV5-1 | TGCGCCAGCAGCGACCAGCGGGGGGGCTACAATGAGCAGTTCTTC | CASSDQRGGYNEQFF
TRBJ2-1 | NA | NA | TRBV7-9 | TGTGCCAGCAGCTTCGCAGGGACCCCCTACAATGAGCAGTTCTTC | CASSFAGTPYNEQFF
TRBJ2-2 | NA | NA | TRBV3-1/TRBV3-2 | TGTGCCAGCAGCCAAGCGGCCGGGGAGCTGTTTTTT | CASSQAAGELFF
TRBJ2-3 | TRBD2 | NA | TRBV7-9 | TGTGCCAGCAGCTTAAAGCGGGGGGCCACAGATACGCAGTATTTT | CASSLKRGATDTQYF
TRBJ2-2 | NA | NA | TRBV3-1/TRBV3-2 | TGTGCCAGCAGCCAGGAAGGTTCAGGAACCGGGGAGCTGTTTTTT | CASSQEGSGTGELFF
TRBJ2-2 | TRBD2 | NA | TRBV5-1 | TGCGCCAGCAGCGGAGGGACTAGCGGGCCCACCGGGGAGCTGTTTTTT | CASSGGTSGPTGELFF
TRBJ1-1 | NA | NA | TRBV5-1 | TGCGCCAGCAGCCGGGACTTTAACACTGAAGCTTTCTTT | CASSRDFNTEAFF
TRBJ2-1 | NA | NA | TRBV11-2 | TGTGCCAGCAGCACCCGGTCATTGGGGGGCGAGCAGTTCTTC | CASSTRSLGGEQFF
TRBJ2-5 | TRBD1 | NA | TRBV7-2 | TGTGCCAGCAGCTTAGCCCGGACAGGGGGCATGTGGACCCAGTACTTC | CASSLARTGGMWTQYF
TRBJ1-6 | NA | NA | TRBV6-4 | TGTGCCAGCAGGGGAGGTGCTGGGTCACCCCTCCACTTT | CASRGGAGSPLHF
TRBJ1-2 | NA | once | TRBV7-9 | TGTGCCAGCAGCTTAGTAGTAGGGTGGAATGGCTACACCTTC | CASSLVVGWNGYTF
TRBJ1-2 | TRBD1 | NA | TRBV12-5 | TGTGCTCCCGGGACAGGGGGCGCGGACTATGGCTACACCTTC | CAPGTGGADYGYTF
TRBJ2-1 | NA | NA | TRBV3-1/TRBV3-2 | TGTGCCAGCACGCGTCCGGGAAGTGAGCAGTTCTTC | CASTRPGSEQFF
TRBJ1-2 | TRBD1 | NA | TRBV27 | TGTGCCAGCAGCCGTTATCAACAGGGGTCAGTCTATGGCTACACCTTC | CASSRYQQGSVYGYTF
TRBJ1-1 | TRBD1 | NA | TRBV18 | TGTGCCAGCTCACCGCTGACAGGGAAAGACACTGAAGCTTTCTTT | CASSPLTGKDTEAFF
TRBJ1-4 | NA | NA | TRBV5-3 | TGTGCCAGAAGCTTGGTGGGGTCTAATGAAAAACTGTTTTTT | CARSLVGSNEKLFF
TRBJ1-1 | NA | NA | TRBV18 | TGTGCCAGCTCACCGGACGTAGCTGAAGCTTTCTTT | CASSPDVAEAFF
TRBJ2-1 | TRBD2 | NA | TRBV6-5 | TGTGCCAGCAGTTCCGGACTAGCGGAAAACAATGAGCAGTTCTTC | CASSSGLAENNEQFF
TRBJ2-3 | NA | NA | TRBV5-5 | TGTGCCAGCAGCTTGGAAGGGGAAGATACGCAGTATTTT | CASSLEGEDTQYF
TRBJ1-3 | NA | NA | TRBV28 | TGTGCCAGCACTAAAACACCTGGAAACACCATATATTTT | CASTKTPGNTIYF
TRBJ2-2 | NA | NA | TRBV9 | TGTGCCAGCAGCGTAGGGCATGAGACCGGGGAGCTGTTTTTT | CASSVGHETGELFF
TRBJ1-3 | TRBD1 | NA | TRBV19 | TGTGCCAGTAGTACCGGACAGGGGAAGCTATACTTCTCTGGAAACACCATATATTTT | CASSTGQGKLYFSGNTIYF
TRBJ1-2 | NA | NA | TRBV7-2 | TGTGCCAGCAGCTTCCGGAACTATGGCTACACCTTC | CASSFRNYGYTF
TRBJ2-2 | NA | NA | TRBV7-2 | TGTGCCAGCAGGGGTCCGGGTCAGAACACCGGGGAGCTGTTTTTT | CASRGPGQNTGELFF
TRBJ1-1 | NA | NA | TRBV3-1/TRBV3-2 | TGTGCCAGCAGCCATGGGGGGCATGGGACTGAAGCTTTCTTT | CASSHGGHGTEAFF
TRBJ1-1 | NA | NA | TRBV25-1 | TGTGCCAGCAGGAAGACAGACTCCAGCACTGAAGCTTTCTTT | CASRKTDSSTEAFF
TRBJ1-1 | TRBD1 | NA | TRBV5-4 | TGTGCCAGCAGGGCCGGGACAGGGAACACTGAAGCTTTCTTT | CASRAGTGNTEAFF